The source of this T cell receptor beta chain is a study of patients and donors after allogeneic stem cell transplantation. The V gene's germline CDR1 is MNHEY and CDR2 SVGEGT. This CDR3 has 18 residues. V trimming: 3 bases; J trimming: 4 bases; junction bases outside the gene matches: 14. Via MiXCR, TCRdb re-called the RT-PCR reads, giving one row per CDR3 protein. The sample shows about 10,000 distinct CDR3 sequences, approximately 6% of them seen only once. This clonotype was obtained from a human donor who was either an allogeneic HSCT recipient or a stem cell or donor lymphocyte infusion donor (not recorded which). It is not recorded whose cells these are; they may come from a transplant donor. Input material: blood, either unsorted or a sorted T cell fraction (not recorded which). The gene calls are TRBV6-2 or TRBV6-3 and TRBJ2-7; 11 bases agree with TRBD2. The CDR3 DNA follows: TGTGCCAGCAGTTATACGCTTAAGACTAGCGGGATAGTGTACGAGCAGTACTTC. Protein sequence: CASSYTLKTSGIVYEQYF.